These T cell receptor beta chains were read from a single sample in a study of blood T cell repertoires in COVID-19. The assay was immunoSEQ multiplex PCR, and TCRdb's table has in-frame clones only and misses some. The sample includes around 100,000 clones, around 87% of them seen just once. Sequencing used peripheral blood. The receptors originated from a human donor in a cohort sampled during active COVID-19. Both conserved end residues are part of each CDR3.

v_call	j_call	cdr3_aa
TRBV12-3/TRBV12-4	TRBJ1-3	CASGTGTAPRVYF
TRBV11-3	TRBJ2-5	CASSLGSSGGAFGETQYF
TRBV5-1	TRBJ2-1	CASSVNGQGAYNEQFF
TRBV5-1	TRBJ2-5	CASSLAPAGAQETQYF
TRBV6-2/TRBV6-3	TRBJ1-2	CASSSGSGYTF
TRBV6-2/TRBV6-3	TRBJ2-7	CASSSVREYSYEQYF
TRBV3-1/TRBV3-2	TRBJ2-5	CASSPAAGGLETQYF
TRBV7-2	TRBJ2-7	CASSFRTSGSIEQYF
TRBV7-9	TRBJ2-3	CASSLARGTSGATDTQYF
TRBV14	TRBJ1-1	CASSLWSGQGLLNTEAFF
TRBV6-4	TRBJ2-7	CASNVLGLAGPYEQYF
TRBV24-1	TRBJ2-3	CATSDPTRGGDTQYF
TRBV28	TRBJ1-6	CALGSTVYNSPLHF
TRBV3-1/TRBV3-2	TRBJ2-4	CASSFRRGAKNIQYF
TRBV29-1	TRBJ1-5	CSVRTGGKQPQHF
TRBV9	TRBJ2-3	CASSVEGGSTDTQYF
TRBV10-3	TRBJ2-7	CAISDSGRKQYF
TRBV7-3	TRBJ2-7	CASSSAGAPYEQYF
TRBV3-1/TRBV3-2	TRBJ2-3	CASSSLAGGLTDTQYF
TRBV20-1	TRBJ2-1	CSATDFYNEQFF
TRBV5-1	TRBJ1-5	CASSPGQGWVQPQHF
TRBV3-1/TRBV3-2	TRBJ2-3	CASSARQGTDTQYF
TRBV19	TRBJ2-1	CASSIITGDSHEQFF
TRBV19	TRBJ2-5	CASSITGGQETQYF
TRBV7-9	TRBJ1-4	CASSPTFTANEKLFF